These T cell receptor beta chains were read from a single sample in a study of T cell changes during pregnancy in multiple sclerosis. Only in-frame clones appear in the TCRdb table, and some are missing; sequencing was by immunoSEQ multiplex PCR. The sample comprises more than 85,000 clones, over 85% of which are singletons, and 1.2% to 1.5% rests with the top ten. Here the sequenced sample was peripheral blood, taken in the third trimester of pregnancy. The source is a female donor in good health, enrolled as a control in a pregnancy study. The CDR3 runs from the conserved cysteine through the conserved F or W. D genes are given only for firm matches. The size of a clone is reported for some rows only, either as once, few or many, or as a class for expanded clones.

TGTGCCAGCAGCTTAGCATCTAGCGGCCCCTACGAGCAGTACTTC	CASSLASSGPYEQYF	.	TRBD2	TRBJ2-7	TRBV11-2
TGTGCTAGCAGCTTGGAGACAGGTACTGAAGCTTTCTTT	CASSLETGTEAFF	few	.	TRBJ1-1	TRBV7-7
TGTGCCAGCACCAGGGAGGTTGGTCAGCCCCAGCATTTT	CASTREVGQPQHF	.	.	TRBJ1-5	TRBV2
TGTGCCAGTAGTATAGCCGGGACAGGCTACAATGAGCAGTTCTTC	CASSIAGTGYNEQFF	.	TRBD1	TRBJ2-1	TRBV19
TGTGCCAGCAGTGAAGCGCTTCCCAGGGGCGATGAGCAGTTCTTC	CASSEALPRGDEQFF	.	.	TRBJ2-1	TRBV2
TGTGCCAGCAGCCGGCGGACAGGGTTTGAAGGAGAGACCCAGTACTTC	CASSRRTGFEGETQYF	.	TRBD1	TRBJ2-5	TRBV11-2
TGTGCCAGCAGCGCCGAGACTGGGGCCAACGTCCTGACTTTC	CASSAETGANVLTF	.	.	TRBJ2-6	TRBV9
TGTGCCAGCAGCTTGGGGCAGGGGGCGGTTGGCTACACCTTC	CASSLGQGAVGYTF	.	TRBD1	TRBJ1-2	TRBV5-4
TGTGCCAGCAGTTCATATGGGGTGGCGGGACAGGCCCAATACGAGCAGTACTTC	CASSSYGVAGQAQYEQYF	.	TRBD1	TRBJ2-7	TRBV27
TGCAGCGTTGAGGCCCTTTACCACACAGATACGCAGTATTTT	CSVEALYHTDTQYF	.	.	TRBJ2-3	TRBV29-1
TGTGCCAGTAGTATTTCCGGGACTAGCGGGAGGAACACCGGGGAGCTGTTTTTT	CASSISGTSGRNTGELFF	.	TRBD2	TRBJ2-2	TRBV19
TGCAGTGCTCCCCTTCGGGACGAGCAGTACTTC	CSAPLRDEQYF	.	.	TRBJ2-7	TRBV20-1
TGTGCCAGCACGGACAGGGGCTATGGCTACACCTTC	CASTDRGYGYTF	.	TRBD1	TRBJ1-2	TRBV5-4
TGTGCCAGCAATGGGGGGTGGAAGGGCTACGAGCAGTACTTC	CASNGGWKGYEQYF	once	.	TRBJ2-7	TRBV2
TGTGCCATCAGTGATGCGGACGGGGGAGGCGAGCAGTACTTC	CAISDADGGGEQYF	once	.	TRBJ2-7	TRBV10-3
TGTGCCAGCAGTGAGCGGGAGGGCCACACCGGGGAGCTGTTTTTT	CASSEREGHTGELFF	few	TRBD2	TRBJ2-2	TRBV6-4
TGCGCCAGCAGCATCCGGACAGGAAATGAAAAACTGTTTTTT	CASSIRTGNEKLFF	.	TRBD1	TRBJ1-4	TRBV5-1
TGTGCCAGCAGTTACTCAACCGGGACAGGGGGCAACGAGCAGTACTTC	CASSYSTGTGGNEQYF	.	TRBD1	TRBJ2-7	TRBV6-5
TGTGCCAGCAGCTTAGACGAACTCGAGCAGTACTTC	CASSLDELEQYF	.	.	TRBJ2-7	TRBV7-8
TGTGCCAGCCACCCTGAACTGGGGGCCACTATCTATGGCTACACCTTC	CASHPELGATIYGYTF	.	.	TRBJ1-2	TRBV19
TGTGCCAGCTCACCGGGCAGCGGGCAGTACTTC	CASSPGSGQYF	.	.	TRBJ2-7	TRBV18
TGTGCCAGTGGAACAGGGGGCGCTGGCTACACCTTC	CASGTGGAGYTF	.	TRBD1	TRBJ1-2	TRBV19
TGTGCCAGCAGGCCACCGGGACTAGCCCTAGATGAGCAGTTCTTC	CASRPPGLALDEQFF	once	TRBD2	TRBJ2-1	TRBV6-1
TGTGCCAGTAGCAACTGGTTAACGTCTGGGGCCAACGTCCTGACTTTC	CASSNWLTSGANVLTF	.	.	TRBJ2-6	TRBV19
TGTGCCAGCAGTTTAAAACTATGGTCAGATACGCAGTATTTT	CASSLKLWSDTQYF	once	.	TRBJ2-3	TRBV6-6
TGCGCCAGCAGAGCCGGGACAGGGGACGATACGCAGTATTTT	CASRAGTGDDTQYF	.	TRBD1	TRBJ2-3	TRBV5-1
TGTGCCAGCAGCCAGGAGGCGGTGCAGTTCTTC	CASSQEAVQFF	.	.	TRBJ2-1	TRBV5-6
TGCAGCGTTGCGGCTAGCCGCTCCTACAATGAGCAGTTCTTC	CSVAASRSYNEQFF	.	.	TRBJ2-1	TRBV29-1
TGTGCCACCAGCAGAGATCAGGAGGGGGCGCTGGCCAACGTCCTGACTTTC	CATSRDQEGALANVLTF	.	.	TRBJ2-6	TRBV15
TGTGCCAGCAGCTTACTCACGGGGACTATCGATGAGCAGTTCTTC	CASSLLTGTIDEQFF	once	TRBD2	TRBJ2-1	TRBV11-3
TGTGCCAGCTCACCGTCCCATAGAGGGAACTATGGCTACACCTTC	CASSPSHRGNYGYTF	once	.	TRBJ1-2	TRBV18
TGTGCCAGCAGCTTCGACAGGGTGGTAGCCTATGGCTACACCTTC	CASSFDRVVAYGYTF	.	TRBD1	TRBJ1-2	TRBV5-4
TGTGCCAGCAGCGTAGAACCGGGACTAGCGGGAACCGAGCAGTACTTC	CASSVEPGLAGTEQYF	.	TRBD2	TRBJ2-7	TRBV9
TGCGCCAGCAGCCAAGATCTGGTTGCCCTGGACGGGGAAAGCACAGATACGCAGTATTTT	CASSQDLVALDGESTDTQYF	.	.	TRBJ2-3	TRBV4-1
TGTGCCGGGGAAGCCAGGGGCGTTTGGGACTATGGCTACACCTTC	CAGEARGVWDYGYTF	.	.	TRBJ1-2	TRBV28
TGTGCCAGCAGCTTGGAGGGACAGGGGACCTACGAGCAGTACTTC	CASSLEGQGTYEQYF	.	TRBD1	TRBJ2-7	TRBV5-5
TGTGCCAGCAGCCCGACGAGGGTGGCCCAAGATACGCAGTATTTT	CASSPTRVAQDTQYF	.	.	TRBJ2-3	TRBV7-9
TGTGCCAGCAGCCCGTACGGAGAGGGTGAGCAGTTCTTC	CASSPYGEGEQFF	.	.	TRBJ2-1	TRBV7-9
TGTGCCAGCAGTTTGTCTCCAGGGCACTATGGCTACACCTTC	CASSLSPGHYGYTF	.	.	TRBJ1-2	TRBV27
TGTGCCAGCAGTTTTCAGACAGCCCTAGACTCCTACGAGCAGTACTTC	CASSFQTALDSYEQYF	.	.	TRBJ2-7	TRBV6-5
TGTGCCAGCAGCTTATTCCCCAGGGGCGCAGATACGCAGTATTTT	CASSLFPRGADTQYF	.	.	TRBJ2-3	TRBV11-3
TGTGCCAGCAGTCTTCATGGGGGGTTCCTCGAAGCTTTCTTT	CASSLHGGFLEAFF	.	.	TRBJ1-1	TRBV27
TGTGCCAGCAGTTCCCGACAGGGGCATAAAGATACGCAGTATTTT	CASSSRQGHKDTQYF	.	TRBD1	TRBJ2-3	TRBV28
TGTGCCAGCTCAAAAGATCCATGGCTAGCGGGAGTAGGAGAGACCCAGTACTTC	CASSKDPWLAGVGETQYF	.	TRBD2	TRBJ2-5	TRBV18
TGTGCCAGCAGTCCCCGCGACATAATCTATGGCTACACCTTC	CASSPRDIIYGYTF	.	.	TRBJ1-2	TRBV28
TGTGCCAGCAGTTTATCGAGAACTAGCGGGAGACAGCAGTTCTTC	CASSLSRTSGRQQFF	.	TRBD2	TRBJ2-1	TRBV27
TGTGCCAGCAGCTGGGGGACAGGGAACTCCTACAATGAGCAGTTCTTC	CASSWGTGNSYNEQFF	.	TRBD1	TRBJ2-1	TRBV5-4
TGTGCCAGCAGCTTAGGGACAGGTGCGAATCAGCCCCAGCATTTT	CASSLGTGANQPQHF	.	TRBD1	TRBJ1-5	TRBV7-8
TGTGCCAGCAGTTTACGGGACAGTAGTACAGATACGCAGTATTTT	CASSLRDSSTDTQYF	.	TRBD1	TRBJ2-3	TRBV28
TGCGCCAGCAGTCAATCCCTAGAGCGGGAGGGATACTACGAGCAGTACTTC	CASSQSLEREGYYEQYF	.	TRBD2	TRBJ2-7	TRBV23-1
TGTGCCAGCAGTGAATCAGGCAGACGCACAGATACGCAGTATTTT	CASSESGRRTDTQYF	.	.	TRBJ2-3	TRBV25-1
TGTGCCAGCAACTTACAGGGGGCGGGTACGCAGTATTTT	CASNLQGAGTQYF	.	TRBD1	TRBJ2-3	TRBV28
TGCGCCAGCAGACCGACAGGGTACGGGGCCAACGTCCTGACTTTC	CASRPTGYGANVLTF	.	TRBD1	TRBJ2-6	TRBV5-1
TGCGCCAGCAGCCAGCCGGACAGGGCGGCCTATGGCTACACCTTC	CASSQPDRAAYGYTF	.	TRBD1	TRBJ1-2	TRBV4-1